The TCR beta chain under discussion was sequenced for a study of regulatory T cells in long-lasting Graves disease. Findings of the study overall: TRBV28 was favored in persistent disease, as were TRBJ1-2 and TRBJ2-5. Persistent Graves' cases showed lower TCR diversity than newly diagnosed cases.

The authors built TCR beta libraries using iRepertoire HTBI primers and Arm-PCR of CDR3 regions. TCRdb re-analysed the multiplex PCR reads in MiXCR, keeping a single row per CDR3 protein. Of 350,000 to 500,000 distinct CDR3 sequences detected, about 14% appear once; the ten largest clones hold more than 15%. Time point described: newly diagnosed GD, antithyroid drugs for less than 3 months. Following extraction of RNA from PBMCs, that RNA was used to make the TCR library. This clonotype was detected ten times or more. Its antigen is unknown. CDR1 is MNHNS, CDR2 SASEGT, per germline. Trimming took off 7 bases at V and 0 bases at J, with 15 bases between the two ends. The CDR3 extends over 15 amino acids. This sample was also put to use in a study of T cells in Graves' hyperthyroidism and ophthalmopathy. That work states: Among the patients, aged 18 to 65, hyperthyroidism was newly diagnosed and had lasted under 2 months.

The receptor was isolated from a woman aged 45-65 years with Graves disease. The chain combines TRBV6-1 with TRBJ1-1; D gene uncertain. Sequenced material: peripheral blood mononuclear cells (PBMCs), taken at new diagnosis, from a patient treated with antithyroid drugs. This CDR3 is CASIGVAGVNTEAFF. CDR3 sequence (DNA): TGTGCCAGCATCGGTGTTGCAGGTGTGAACACTGAAGCTTTCTTT.